One and the same sample provided the 11 T cell receptor beta chains below, sequenced in a study of blood T cells in healthy people across ages. A second PCR of about 7 to 12 cycles used a sample-barcoded 5' primer and a J-beta primer mix. TCRdb redid the calling of the 5' RACE reads with MiXCR, one entry per CDR3 protein. The sample shows some 1.1 million distinct CDR3 sequences, 35% to 45% of them seen only once. Material for sequencing was blood. The receptors derive from a man aged 18 to 29 in good health.

The chain couples TRBV4-3 to TRBJ1-5; TRBD1 matches 8 bases. Germline CDR1 LGHNA, CDR2 YSLEER. The CDR3 contains 15 residues. After removal of 1 base from V and 4 bases from J, the junction contained 3 bases not matched to a gene. The CDR3: CASSQVYRGNQPQHF. As DNA, the CDR3 is TGCGCCAGCAGCCAAGTATACAGGGGGAATCAGCCCCAGCATTTT.

This clonotype was found a few times. The CDR3 sequence: CASSGRTGDADTQYF. Written as DNA, the CDR3 is TGTGCCAGCAGTGGAAGGACAGGGGACGCAGATACGCAGTATTTT. The genes are TRBV28 and TRBJ2-3, with 9 bases fitting TRBD1. CDR3 length: 15 amino acids. The germline V gene has CDR1 MDHEN and CDR2 SYDVKM. With V trimmed by 5 bases and J by 4 bases, 7 bases remained unmatched.

The CDR3: CASSVGTGWGYGYTF. CDR3 coding DNA: TGTGCCAGCAGCGTAGGGACAGGATGGGGCTATGGCTACACCTTC. The gene calls are TRBV9 and TRBJ1-2; 7 bases agree with TRBD1. V lost 0 bases, J lost 4 bases, and 6 bases stayed unmatched. The CDR3 has 15 amino acids. Germline CDR1 SGDLS, CDR2 YYNGEE.

J is TRBJ2-1 and V is TRBV4-1; D not resolved. Trimming shortened V by 5 bases and J by 4 bases, and 18 bases separated the two germline ends. This CDR3 has 16 amino acids. Germline V CDR1 and CDR2: MGHRA, YSYEKL. The CDR3 nucleotides read TGCGCCAGCAGCAAAGGACGGTTATTCATATACAATGAGCAGTTCTTC. Translation: CASSKGRLFIYNEQFF.

The chain uses TRBV9 and TRBJ2-5, with 8 bases fitting TRBD2. This CDR3 contains 16 residues. CDR1 and CDR2 (germline): SGDLS, YYNGEE. V shed 3 bases and J 4 bases; nucleotides not matched to a gene: 11. The CDR3: CASSAVAGSTGETQYF. The CDR3 region has the DNA TGTGCCAGCAGCGCGGTAGCGGGGTCCACGGGAGAGACCCAGTACTTC.

The chain recombines TRBV20-1 with TRBJ2-5; 10 bases map to TRBD2. The CDR3 runs to 14 residues. Germline assignment: CDR1 DFQATT and CDR2 SNEGSKA (reference sequence). The ends lost 6 bases at V and 1 base at J; junction bases unmatched: 5. As DNA, the CDR3 is TGCAGTGCACCAAGCGGGGGGGTCCAAGAGACCCAGTACTTC. It translates to CSAPSGGVQETQYF.

Comments on this clonotype: The junction departs from the called germline gene at one end, perhaps through a read error. This chain joins TRBV7-3 and TRBJ1-2, with 7 bases aligning to TRBD1. The CDR3 covers 14 residues. Germline values: CDR1 SGHTA, CDR2 FQGTGA. The CDR3 DNA sequence: TGTGCCAGCAGCTTAACGGGAGGGGGCTATGACTACACCTTC. It yields the protein CASSLTGGGYDYTF.

The CDR3 coding sequence is TGTGCCAGCGGTCCAGGGAGCAATCAGCCCCAGCATTTT. This encodes CASGPGSNQPQHF. The chain employs TRBV12-3 or TRBV12-4 and TRBJ1-5; D may be TRBD1 (5 bases). Trimming took 8 bases from V and 1 from J, leaving 9 bases between them. CDR3 length: 13 amino acids.

The chain links TRBV29-1 to TRBJ2-1; unclear D gene. CDR1 is SQVTM and CDR2 is ANQGSEA in the germline V gene. Deletions cut 4 bases from V and 6 bases from J, with 10 bases between. The CDR3 length is 12 residues. CDR3 residues: CSVGVIGNEQFF. CDR3 sequence (DNA): TGCAGCGTTGGAGTAATAGGCAATGAGCAGTTCTTC.

In this sample, this clonotype turned up a few times. This chain uses TRBV7-9 with TRBJ2-3, with D perhaps matching TRBD1 (5 bases). Between the trimmed V and J ends, which lost 5 bases and 1 base, there was a span of 13 bases. Per the germline V gene, CDR1 is SEHNR and CDR2 is FQNEAQ (reference sequence). The CDR3 runs to 15 residues. CDR3 region: CASSVGHPGTDTQYF. The CDR3 region has the DNA TGTGCCAGCAGCGTAGGACACCCGGGCACAGATACGCAGTATTTT. The entire variable domain, with the rest obtained from reference TRBV7-9 and TRBJ2-3, is as follows: DTGVSQNPRHKITKRGQNVTFRCDPISEHNRLYWYRQTLGQGPEFLTYFQNEAQLEKSRLLSDRFSAERPKGSFSTLEIQRTEQGDSAMYLCASSVGHPGTDTQYFGPGTRLTVL.

The chain joins TRBV2 to TRBJ2-7; D unclear. CDR3 length: 12 residues. V lost 2 bases, J lost 5 bases, and 7 bases lay in between. Per the germline V gene, CDR1 is SNHLY and CDR2 is FYNNEI. The CDR3: CASSEWTDEQYF. In DNA form, the CDR3 reads TGTGCCAGCAGTGAATGGACGGACGAGCAGTACTTC.